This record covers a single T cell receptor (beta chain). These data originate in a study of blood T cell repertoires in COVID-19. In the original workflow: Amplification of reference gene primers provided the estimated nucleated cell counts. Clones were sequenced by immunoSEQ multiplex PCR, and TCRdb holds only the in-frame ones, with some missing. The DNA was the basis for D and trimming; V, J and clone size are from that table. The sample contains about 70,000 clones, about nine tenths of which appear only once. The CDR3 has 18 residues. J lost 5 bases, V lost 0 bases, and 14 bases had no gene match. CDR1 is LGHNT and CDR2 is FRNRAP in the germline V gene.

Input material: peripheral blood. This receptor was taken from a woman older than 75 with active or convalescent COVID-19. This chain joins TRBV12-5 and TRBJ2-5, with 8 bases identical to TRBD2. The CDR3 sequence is CASGLVGLAGSAGETQYF. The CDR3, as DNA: TGTGCTAGTGGTTTGGTAGGTCTAGCGGGCTCCGCGGGGGAGACCCAGTACTTC.